This T cell receptor beta chain was found in a study of blood T cell repertoires in COVID-19 (dated by TCRdb to the early 2020s). Background for the entire study: Collaborator samples came from the United States, Italy and Spain and covered acute and convalescent phases of COVID-19. The sample metadata nearly always contained a de-identified subject ID, COVID-19 status, age in years and sex. The samples were drawn from two sources: the first 160 participants of the ongoing ImmuneRACE study, and 1,200 or so subjects contributed by 6 global collaborators. The dataset comprised deeply sampled blood TCRbeta repertoires from subjects exposed to, actively infected with, or recovered from COVID-19. The repertoires were released in a freely available public database meant as a resource for research on the immune response to SARS-CoV-2. The prospective study material was composed of cDNA or gDNA derived from T cells, B-cell-depleted T cells, or PBMCs. Where available, HLA class I and class II types were obtained from metadata supplied by the sample provider rather than from assay-based typing. General study outcomes and caveats: The amount of clinical and demographic metadata varied by source and participant and was provided uncurated.

TCRbeta CDR3 regions were amplified from genomic DNA by means of the immunoSEQ Assay, a bias-controlled multiplex PCR. On the authors' methods: The number of nucleated cells in each sample was estimated by amplification of reference gene primers within the assay. To quantify the absolute abundance of each unique TCRbeta CDR3 rearrangement, sequence reads were collapsed and filtered. For each sample, productive Simpson clonality was calculated as the square root of Simpson's diversity index across productive rearrangements. The source is immuneACCESS, and TCRdb retained only in-frame sequences with V and J called. Part of the clones is not carried over; for the studies checked, unresolved V genes explain less than half of this, and the remainder is unexplained. That table furnishes V, J and clone size, whereas the DNA furnished D and trimming. Present in this sample are about 250,000 clones, 75% to 90% of which were seen just once. 2.4% of the sample is taken by the ten largest.

Participants in the prospective study were enrolled through a virtual design, were aged roughly 18 to 100 years, and lived in approximately 25 United States geographic areas. In the prospective study, cohorts were assigned on the basis of participant-reported clinical history obtained from a screening survey and a study questionnaire. ImmuneRACE Cohort 3 recovered participants were defined by two consecutive negative NP/OP PCR tests, healthcare professional clearance, or symptom resolution. In the prospective study, whole blood, serum and a nasopharyngeal or oropharyngeal swab were collected from each participant by mobile phlebotomists. Prospective study participants could optionally give additional blood draws and questionnaires over a roughly two-month period. Before DNA extraction, blood samples from the prospective study were shipped at room temperature or frozen. This clone was detected only a few times. Which antigen it targets is not known. Within one base of it there is no much larger clone, and no base qualities were kept.

CDR1 and CDR2 were assigned from the germline V gene (reference sequence) as DFQATT and SNEGSKA. From its cysteine to its phenylalanine, the CDR3 spans 11 amino acids. The DNA shown is the 33-base CDR3, in frame from base 1. V lost 4 bases and J lost 14 bases, and the count of bases not matched to a germline gene is 8. The receptor was isolated from a woman younger than 35 who had recovered from COVID-19. Recombination connected TRBV20-1 to TRBJ2-1, with 7 central nucleotides matching TRBD2. Sequencing used PBMCs or T cells enriched from blood (not recorded which). CDR3 reads: CSATPRDYKFF. The DNA sequence follows: TGCAGTGCTACACCCCGGGACTATAAGTTCTTC.